Following are 8 T cell receptor beta chains from one sample sequenced in a study of blood T cell repertoires in COVID-19. The data were produced by immunoSEQ multiplex PCR, yet TCRdb's version contains in-frame clones alone and is incomplete. The sample carries fewer than 85,000 clones, about nine tenths recorded once. Sequencing was carried out using peripheral blood. These receptors were obtained from a human donor in a cohort sampled during active COVID-19.

V usage is TRBV20-1 and J usage is TRBJ2-1; 12 nucleotides match TRBD2. This CDR3 is built from 14 residues. J lost 12 bases, V lost 3 bases, and 9 bases had no gene match. Germline assignment: CDR1 DFQATT and CDR2 SNEGSKA (reference sequence). The CDR3 is CSASPSSGGGTQFF. CDR3 nucleotides: TGCAGTGCTAGTCCCTCTAGCGGGGGGGGGACGCAGTTCTTC.

This clone was detected a few times. J is TRBJ1-5 and V is TRBV4-1, with D possibly being TRBD1 (5 bases). Per germline, CDR1 MGHRA and CDR2 YSYEKL. V lost 1 base, J lost 7 bases, and 11 bases lay in between. The CDR3 contains 14 residues. The CDR3 coding sequence is TGCGCCAGCAGCCAAGTGCAGGGATGGCAGCCCCAGCATTTT. Encoded protein: CASSQVQGWQPQHF.

The chain carries TRBV11-1 and TRBJ2-2; 7 nucleotides align to TRBD2. Germline V CDR1 and CDR2: SGHAT, FQDESV (reference sequence). The CDR3 is made up of 15 amino acids. The ends lost 3 bases at V and 4 bases at J; junction bases unmatched: 5. The CDR3 region has the DNA TGTGCCAGCAGCTTGGAAGCGGGGACCACCGGGGAGCTGTTTTTT. It codes for CASSLEAGTTGELFF.

This clone has only one observation. The genes are TRBV5-5 and TRBJ2-7, with TRBD1 identical over 7 bases. Trimming at V came to 7 bases and at J to 0 bases, leaving 10 bases not matched to a gene. CDR3 size: 15 residues. Germline CDR1 is SGHKS and CDR2 is YYEKEE (reference sequence). In nucleotides, the CDR3 is TGTGCCAGCCCGGGTCCGGGACAGAGCTCCTACGAGCAGTACTTC. Amino acid sequence: CASPGPGQSSYEQYF.

The V call is TRBV5-5, the J call TRBJ2-3; the match to TRBD2 covers 11 bases. Trimming at V came to 1 base and at J to 4 bases, leaving 17 bases not matched to a gene. CDR1 SGHKS and CDR2 YYEKEE come from the germline V gene (reference sequence). This CDR3 is 20 amino acids long. This CDR3 is CASSLLFGTSGNSHPDTQYF. CDR3 sequence (DNA): TGTGCCAGCAGCTTGCTATTCGGGACTAGCGGTAACTCCCACCCAGATACGCAGTATTTT.

In nucleotides, the CDR3 is TGTGCCAGCAGCTTGGGGGTCGGGGGGCCTTACGAGCAGTACTTC. As protein: CASSLGVGGPYEQYF. J is TRBJ2-7 and V is TRBV7-8, with D maybe TRBD2 (7 bases). From germline, CDR1 is SGHVS and CDR2 FQNEAQ. V gave up 3 bases and J gave up 4 bases, with 16 bases separating them. The CDR3 loop spans 15 amino acids.

The rearrangement uses TRBV19 and TRBJ2-1; 13 bases are shared with TRBD2. Germline values: CDR1 LNHDA, CDR2 SQIVND (reference sequence). The V and J ends lost 4 bases and 10 bases, in that order; junction bases with no gene match: 7. There are 15 residues in the CDR3. Written as DNA, the CDR3 is TGTGCCAGTAGTAGGGGACTAGCGGGAAGGGAAGAGCAGTTCTTC. Protein: CASSRGLAGREEQFF.

This clone has a handful of counts. This chain uses TRBV19 with TRBJ1-1, with D perhaps TRBD1 (5 bases). The CDR3 spans 13 residues. Germline V gene lookup returns CDR1 LNHDA and CDR2 SQIVND (reference sequence). Between the trimmed V and J ends, which lost 3 bases and 11 bases, there was a span of 16 bases. CDR3: CASSMAGGTGAFF. CDR3 nucleotide sequence: TGTGCCAGTAGTATGGCCGGGGGGACCGGGGCTTTCTTT.